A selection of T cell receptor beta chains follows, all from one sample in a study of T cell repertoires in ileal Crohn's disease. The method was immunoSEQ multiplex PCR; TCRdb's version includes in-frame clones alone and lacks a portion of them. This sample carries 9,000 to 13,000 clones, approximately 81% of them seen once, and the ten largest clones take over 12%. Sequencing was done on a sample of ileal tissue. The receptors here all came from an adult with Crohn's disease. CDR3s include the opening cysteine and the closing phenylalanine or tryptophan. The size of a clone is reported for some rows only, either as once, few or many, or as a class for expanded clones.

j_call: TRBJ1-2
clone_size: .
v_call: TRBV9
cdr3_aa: CASSPFTDRVMVYGYTF

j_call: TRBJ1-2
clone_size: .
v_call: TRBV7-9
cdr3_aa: CASSSVRTGVSIYGYTF

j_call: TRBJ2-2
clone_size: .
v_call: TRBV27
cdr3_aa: CATNRGGELFF

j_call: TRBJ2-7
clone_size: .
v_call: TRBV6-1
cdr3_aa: CASGRAGNYEQYF

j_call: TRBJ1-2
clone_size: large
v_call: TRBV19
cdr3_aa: CASSLGLPRGYTF

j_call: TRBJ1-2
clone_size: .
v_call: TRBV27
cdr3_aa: CASSFSRGDLNYGYTF

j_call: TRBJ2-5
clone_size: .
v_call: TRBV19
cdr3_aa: CASSIGATTSGIQETQYF

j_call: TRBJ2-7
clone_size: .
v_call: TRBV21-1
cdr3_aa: CASTPGGRQGASYEQYF

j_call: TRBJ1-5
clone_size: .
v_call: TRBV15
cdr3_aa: CATSRLSGTRNQPQHF

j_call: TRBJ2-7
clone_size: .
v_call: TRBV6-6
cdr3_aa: CASSRGLAGIYEQYF

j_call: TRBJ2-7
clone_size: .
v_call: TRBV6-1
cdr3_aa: CASSPGLVYEQYF

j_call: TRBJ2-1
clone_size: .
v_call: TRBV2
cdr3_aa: CASREGGWNEQFF

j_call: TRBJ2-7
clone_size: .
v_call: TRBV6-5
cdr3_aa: CASSSISGSYEQYF

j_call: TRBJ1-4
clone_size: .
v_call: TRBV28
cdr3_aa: CASSLLGTGEKLFF

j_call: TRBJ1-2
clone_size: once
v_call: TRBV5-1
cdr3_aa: CASSSGGTASGGYTF

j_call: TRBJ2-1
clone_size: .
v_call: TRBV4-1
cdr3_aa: CASSGGSLAGVNNEQFF

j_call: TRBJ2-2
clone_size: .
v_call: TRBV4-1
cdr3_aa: CASSQDARASTGELFF

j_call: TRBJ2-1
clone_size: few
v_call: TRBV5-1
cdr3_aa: CASSLAPAGYRTSGDYNEQFF

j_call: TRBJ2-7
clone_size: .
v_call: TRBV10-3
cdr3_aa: CAISPGLAGYEQYF

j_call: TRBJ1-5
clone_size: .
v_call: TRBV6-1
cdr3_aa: CASAGTGPNQPQHF

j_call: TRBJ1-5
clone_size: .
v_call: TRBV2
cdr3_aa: CASRSRERQVNQPQHF

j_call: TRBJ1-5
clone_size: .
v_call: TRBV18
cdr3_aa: CASSRGGDQPQHF

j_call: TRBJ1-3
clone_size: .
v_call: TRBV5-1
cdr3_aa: CASSQTGPGNTIYF

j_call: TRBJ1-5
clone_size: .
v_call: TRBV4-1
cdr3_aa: CASSQEGDGGARSNQPQHF

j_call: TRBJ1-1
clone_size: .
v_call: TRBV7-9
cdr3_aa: CASSLVGEGEAFF

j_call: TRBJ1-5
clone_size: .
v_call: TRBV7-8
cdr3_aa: CASSRGRDRGGQPQHF

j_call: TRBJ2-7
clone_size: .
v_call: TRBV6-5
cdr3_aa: CASSSELAGVHEQYF

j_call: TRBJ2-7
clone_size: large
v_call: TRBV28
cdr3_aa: CASSFPGTSAYEQYF

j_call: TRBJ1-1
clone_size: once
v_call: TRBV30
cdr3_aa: CAWREYRDSRSEAFF

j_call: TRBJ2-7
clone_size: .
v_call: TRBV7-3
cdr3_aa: CASSLDRQYEQYF

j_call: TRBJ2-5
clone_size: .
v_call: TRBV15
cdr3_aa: CATSGEGQGKETQYF

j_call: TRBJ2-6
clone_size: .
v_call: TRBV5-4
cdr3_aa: CASSPTGSRRDSGANVLTF

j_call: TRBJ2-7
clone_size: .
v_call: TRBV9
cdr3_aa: CARELPSAFSYEQYF

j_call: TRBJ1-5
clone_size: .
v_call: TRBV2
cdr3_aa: CASSRQGDQPQHF

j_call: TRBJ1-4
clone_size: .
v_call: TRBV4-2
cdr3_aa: CASSQDTGGGSEKLFF

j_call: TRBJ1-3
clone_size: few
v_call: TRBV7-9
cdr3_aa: CASSSNIDRGPSGNTIYF

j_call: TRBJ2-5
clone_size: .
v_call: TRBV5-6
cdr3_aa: CASSGLAQEETQYF

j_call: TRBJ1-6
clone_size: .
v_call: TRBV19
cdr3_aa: CASTMSGVRSPLHF

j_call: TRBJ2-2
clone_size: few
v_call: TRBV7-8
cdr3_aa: CASSNHLGGNTGELFF

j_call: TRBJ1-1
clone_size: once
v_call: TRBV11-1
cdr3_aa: CASSLGQSNTEAFF

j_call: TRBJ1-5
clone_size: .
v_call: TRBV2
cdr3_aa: CASTGQGEDQPQHF

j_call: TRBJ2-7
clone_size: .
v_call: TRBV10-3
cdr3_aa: CAISRPSAGSYEQYF

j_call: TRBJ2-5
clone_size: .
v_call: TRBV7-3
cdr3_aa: CASSPGLAGGAETQYF

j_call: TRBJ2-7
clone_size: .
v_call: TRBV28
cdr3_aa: CASNRATYEQYF